The 25 T cell receptor beta chains in this list originate from one sample, sequenced in a study of T cells in Graves' hyperthyroidism and ophthalmopathy. TCR beta CDR3 sequences were amplified from RNA transcripts. TCR CDR3 regions were first amplified by RT-PCR with HTBI primers. TCRdb recomputed calls from the multiplex PCR reads with MiXCR, one row per CDR3 protein. The table has around 400,000 distinct CDR3 sequences, approximately 14% seen once; the top ten hold roughly a fifth. Sequencing was performed on blood. These receptors all stem from a woman aged 60-70 years with Graves' ophthalmopathy.

The chain uses TRBV27 and TRBJ2-1; TRBD2 aligns across 9 bases. Germline CDR1 is MNHEY and CDR2 is SMNVEV (reference sequence). The CDR3 has 17 residues. With 3 bases clipped from V and 1 base from J, the junction kept 7 bases outside the gene matches. In DNA form, the CDR3 reads TGTGCCAGCAGTTTTATAGGCGGGAGGGGATCCTACAATGAGCAGTTCTTC. This encodes CASSFIGGRGSYNEQFF.

This clonotype was picked up many times. The V gene is TRBV2, the J gene TRBJ2-7, with 7 nucleotides matching TRBD1. Looked up from germline, CDR1 is SNHLY and CDR2 is FYNNEI. Trimming cost V 6 bases and J 6 bases; bases outside gene matches: 8. CDR3 size: 13 residues. The CDR3 loop is CASRTTGISEQYF. In DNA form, the CDR3 reads TGTGCCAGCAGGACGACAGGGATCTCCGAGCAGTACTTC. Together with reference TRBV2 and TRBJ2-7, the CDR3 gives the full variable domain: EPEVTQTPSHQVTQMGQEVILRCVPISNHLYFYWYRQILGQKVEFLVSFYNNEISEKSEIFDDQFSVERPDGSNFTLKIRSTKLEDSAMYFCASRTTGISEQYFGPGTRLTVT.

The J gene is TRBJ2-5, the V gene TRBV5-1; 7 bases map to TRBD2. Germline V gene lookup returns CDR1 SGHRS and CDR2 YFSETQ. CDR3 size: 15 residues. V shed 0 bases, J shed 4 bases, and the junction held 6 bases outside the gene matches. CDR3 protein: CASSLAEAGVETQYF. The CDR3, as DNA: TGCGCCAGCAGCTTGGCCGAGGCGGGGGTAGAGACCCAGTACTTC.

Concerning this clonotype: With a much larger clone just one base away, this may be a read error. V gene TRBV12-3 or TRBV12-4 combines with J gene TRBJ2-5; 8 positions match TRBD1. The CDR3 runs to 15 residues. The V gene end was trimmed by 5 bases and the J gene end by 5 bases; junction bases not matched to a gene: 10. CDR3 bases: TGTGCCAGCAGTCATCAGGGGGCGCTGGGGGAGACCCAGTACTTC. It encodes CASSHQGALGETQYF.

In this sample, this clonotype turned up once. The CDR3 spells CASSLEVTGRTNEKLFF. CDR3 bases: TGTGCCAGCAGTTTAGAAGTAACGGGGAGGACTAATGAAAAACTGTTTTTT. J is TRBJ1-4 and V is TRBV12-3 or TRBV12-4, with D unresolved. The CDR3 has 17 residues. V lost 1 base and J 2 bases, leaving 14 bases between the germline ends.

This clonotype occurred many times. The gene calls are TRBV2 and TRBJ2-1; perhaps TRBD2 as D (6 bases). The CDR3 sequence is 15 residues long. CDR1 is SNHLY and CDR2 is FYNNEI in the germline V gene. The V end was cut by 2 bases, the J end by 9 bases, with 17 bases between. The CDR3 is CASSERDSGRAEQFF. The CDR3 region has the DNA TGTGCCAGCAGTGAAAGGGACTCCGGTAGGGCTGAGCAGTTCTTC.

This clonotype was observed many times. The chain links TRBV2 to TRBJ2-3, with no clear D. V dropped 4 bases and J dropped 4 bases, with 15 bases sitting between them. Germline V gives CDR1 SNHLY, CDR2 FYNNEI. The CDR3 has 15 residues. CDR3 sequence (DNA): TGTGCCAGCAGTGCTCCTACGAGTGTCGCAGATACGCAGTATTTT. It yields the protein CASSAPTSVADTQYF.

This clonotype was counted many times. This sequence joins TRBV3-1 and TRBJ2-1; D perhaps matches TRBD2 (5 bases). CDR3 length: 15 residues. Looked up from germline, CDR1 is LGHDT and CDR2 is YNNKEL (reference sequence). V was shortened by 6 bases and J by 6 bases, with 18 bases between the two germline ends. The chain's CDR3 is CASRWVGDPSNEQFF. CDR3 in DNA: TGTGCCAGCAGGTGGGTGGGAGACCCTAGCAATGAGCAGTTCTTC.

The chain couples TRBV18 to TRBJ2-2; D possibly matches TRBD1 or TRBD2 (6 bases each). Trimming removed 3 bases from V and 4 bases from J, with 9 bases in between. The CDR3 has 14 residues. The germline gives CDR1 KGHSH, CDR2 LQKENI. The chain's CDR3 is CASSPGGTTGELFF. Here the CDR3 DNA reads TGTGCCAGCTCACCCGGGGGCACCACCGGGGAGCTGTTTTTT. Full variable domain (remainder filled in from reference TRBV18 and TRBJ2-2): NAGVMQNPRHLVRRRGQEARLRCSPMKGHSHVYWYRQLPEEGLKFMVYLQKENIIDESGMPKERFSAEFPKEGPSILRIQQVVRGDSAAYFCASSPGGTTGELFFGEGSRLTVL.

This clonotype was found many times. V is TRBV7-3 and J is TRBJ2-2; TRBD2 matches at 10 bases. There are 16 residues in the CDR3. Trimming at V came to 1 base and at J to 4 bases, leaving 3 bases not matched to a gene. Germline CDR1 SGHTA, CDR2 FQGTGA. CDR3 DNA sequence: TGTGCCAGCAGCTTAAGACCTAGCGGGGGCACCGGGGAGCTGTTTTTT. This encodes CASSLRPSGGTGELFF.

The chain recombines TRBV27 with TRBJ2-3; 9 bases align to TRBD2. Germline loops: CDR1 MNHEY, CDR2 SMNVEV (reference sequence). This CDR3 region has 14 residues. The V segment lost 3 bases and the J segment 6 bases; nucleotides outside the gene matches: 4. The CDR3 loop is CASSLFSGSDTQYF. CDR3 in DNA: TGTGCCAGCAGTTTGTTTAGCGGGAGCGATACGCAGTATTTT.

The chain joins TRBV11-2 to TRBJ1-1, with 8 bases lining up with TRBD1. Losses at the gene ends were 4 bases for V and 3 bases for J; bases not matched to a gene: 7. The CDR3 has 15 amino acids. Germline V gene sequence: CDR1 SGHAT, CDR2 FQNNGV. This CDR3 reads CASSSRGRRDTEAFF. Written as DNA, the CDR3 is TGTGCCAGCAGCTCCAGGGGGCGCCGTGACACTGAAGCTTTCTTT.

The chain links TRBV6-1 to TRBJ1-2; 7 nucleotides align to TRBD1. The CDR3 sequence is 15 residues long. Germline V gene data show CDR1 as MNHNS and CDR2 as SASEGT. The V and J ends lost 1 base and 2 bases, in that order; junction bases with no gene match: 4. For the CDR3, the DNA is TGTGCCAGCAGTGAAGGAGGACAGGCAAACTATGGCTACACCTTC. This codes for CASSEGGQANYGYTF.

This clonotype was detected ten times or more. The rearrangement joins TRBV3-1 to TRBJ2-3; the match to TRBD1 covers 8 bases. Germline V gene sequence: CDR1 LGHDT, CDR2 YNNKEL (reference sequence). J gave up 0 bases and V 4 bases, and 3 bases lay outside the gene matches. The CDR3 covers 15 residues. The CDR3 DNA reads TGTGCCAGCAGCCTCAGGGGGCAAAGCACAGATACGCAGTATTTT. Its translation is CASSLRGQSTDTQYF.

V and J are TRBV10-2 and TRBJ1-2; a possible D gene is TRBD1 (5 bases). Germline V gives CDR1 WSHSY, CDR2 SAAADI. The length of the CDR3 is 13 residues. V lost 6 bases, J lost 3 bases, and 11 bases lay in between. The DNA for the CDR3 is TGCGCCAGCAGCCCCGACAGATACTATGGCTACACCTTC. Its protein is CASSPDRYYGYTF.

The genes are TRBV27 and TRBJ1-6; TRBD1 might be the D (6 bases). The length of the CDR3 is 15 residues. Germline CDR1 and CDR2: MNHEY and SMNVEV (reference sequence). V lost 2 bases and J 11 bases, leaving 16 bases between the germline ends. CDR3 region: CASSLDRPGDPPLHF. The CDR3 DNA is TGTGCCAGCAGTTTAGACAGGCCTGGGGATCCACCCCTCCACTTT.

This clonotype was counted ten times or more. The chain couples TRBV7-9 to TRBJ2-7; D perhaps matches TRBD2 (5 bases). The CDR3 is 13 amino acids. With 5 bases removed from V and 2 bases from J, the gap between germline ends came to 10 bases. Per the germline V gene, CDR1 is SEHNR and CDR2 is FQNEAQ (reference sequence). The CDR3 here is CASSRSGTYEQYF. The CDR3 DNA reads TGTGCCAGCAGCCGGTCGGGGACCTACGAGCAGTACTTC.

The sample holds many counts of this clonotype. Written as DNA, the CDR3 is TGTGCCAGCAGTGTGAGGACAGGGTCGCCCGGGGAGCTGTTTTTT. Its translation is CASSVRTGSPGELFF. The chain combines TRBV2 with TRBJ2-2; 8 positions agree with TRBD1. The CDR3 has 15 amino acids. Germline CDR1 SNHLY, CDR2 FYNNEI. The V gene end was trimmed by 4 bases and the J gene end by 6 bases; junction bases not matched to a gene: 7.

This chain connects TRBV3-1 to TRBJ2-1; 12 bases are a match to TRBD1. Germline-derived CDR1 and CDR2 are LGHDT and YNNKEL (reference sequence). V lost 4 bases and J lost 2; bases outside the gene matches: 3. The CDR3 runs 16 residues. The CDR3 spells CASSLGTGGTYNEQFF. CDR3 in DNA: TGTGCCAGCAGCCTTGGGACAGGGGGCACCTACAATGAGCAGTTCTTC.

This clonotype was seen ten or more times. This sequence joins TRBV7-2 and TRBJ2-5; D is undetermined. This CDR3 contains 14 residues. Germline loops: CDR1 SGHTA, CDR2 FQGNSA. Trimming pared 0 bases from V and 4 bases from J, leaving 9 bases between. Here the CDR3 DNA reads TGTGCCAGCAGCTTAGCCCAGAACGTAGAGACCCAGTACTTC. Protein sequence: CASSLAQNVETQYF.

This sequence joins TRBV9 and TRBJ2-2, with D possibly matching TRBD2 (6 bases). The germline gives CDR1 SGDLS, CDR2 YYNGEE. The V end was cut by 4 bases, the J end by 0 bases, with 13 bases between. This CDR3 contains 16 residues. CDR3 sequence (DNA): TGTGCCAGCAGCCCTCGGGACTCCGCGAACACCGGGGAGCTGTTTTTT. This translates into CASSPRDSANTGELFF.

This clonotype was recorded a few times. This chain connects TRBV18 to TRBJ2-1; D may be TRBD1 (5 bases). Germline V gene lookup returns CDR1 KGHSH and CDR2 LQKENI. Trimming took off 3 bases at V and 5 bases at J, with 8 bases between the two ends. The length of the CDR3 is 13 residues. The CDR3: CASSPRQNNEQFF. In nucleotides, the CDR3 is TGTGCCAGCTCACCTAGACAGAACAATGAGCAGTTCTTC.

The chain couples TRBV5-1 to TRBJ2-2; 8 nucleotides agree with TRBD1. The CDR3 covers 16 residues. Germline-derived CDR1 and CDR2 are SGHRS and YFSETQ. J gave up 7 bases and V 4 bases, and 12 bases lay outside the gene matches. This CDR3 is CASSHQDRGYSGELFF. The CDR3 region has the DNA TGCGCCAGCAGCCACCAAGACAGGGGATATAGCGGGGAGCTGTTTTTT.

This clonotype has at least ten counts. CDR3: CASRPGGYNEQYF. The CDR3 region has the DNA TGTGCCAGCAGACCGGGAGGGTATAACGAGCAGTACTTC. The chain recombines TRBV27 with TRBJ2-7; TRBD2 matches at 8 bases. V lost 6 bases and J lost 5; bases outside the gene matches: 6. The length of the CDR3 is 13 residues. Per germline, CDR1 MNHEY and CDR2 SMNVEV (reference sequence).

This clonotype was counted many times. The chain carries TRBV5-5 and TRBJ2-1; tentative D call: TRBD1 (5 bases). This CDR3 contains 15 residues. Germline V CDR1 and CDR2: SGHKS, YYEKEE (reference sequence). Trimming cost V 4 bases and J 6 bases, with 17 bases left between them. This CDR3 is CASSPSSFQGNEQFF. The DNA for the CDR3 is TGTGCCAGCAGCCCGTCGTCTTTCCAGGGCAATGAGCAGTTCTTC. The entire variable domain, with the rest obtained from reference TRBV5-5 and TRBJ2-1, is as follows: DAGVTQSPTHLIKTRGQQVTLRCSPISGHKSVSWYQQVLGQGPQFIFQYYEKEERGRGNFPDRFSARQFPNYSSELNVNALLLGDSALYLCASSPSSFQGNEQFFGPGTRLTVL.